Detailed here is one T cell receptor beta chain. The treatment is: randomized to nivolumab then ipilimumab (arm A) or the reverse (arm B). The record originates from a study of sequential checkpoint blockade in melanoma. The method was immunoSEQ multiplex PCR; TCRdb's version includes in-frame clones alone and lacks a portion of them. The table has some 19,000 clones, around 26% seen once. The V end lost 5 bases, the J end lost 1 base, and 12 bases lay between the germline ends. There are 15 residues in the CDR3. Germline CDR1 reads SGHNT; CDR2 reads YENEEA. Source: tumor tissue (inferred from file names), taken from a patient given nivolumab and ipilimumab in sequence. This sequence was found in a human donor with melanoma. The chain uses TRBV11-3 and TRBJ1-5; TRBD1 is a possible D gene (5 bases). CDR3 DNA: TGTGCCAGCAGCCCCGGGACGGTGAGCAATCAGCCCCAGCATTTT. This codes for CASSPGTVSNQPQHF.